A single sample is the source of the 26 T cell receptor beta chains below, sequenced in a study of blood T cell repertoires in COVID-19. Profiling relied on immunoSEQ multiplex PCR, and the TCRdb table lists in-frame clones only, not all of them. The sample has under 200,000 clones, 65% to 90% seen once. The sequenced material came from peripheral blood. These TCRs come from a human donor in a cohort sampled during active COVID-19.

The J gene is TRBJ1-3, the V gene TRBV15; D remains ambiguous. V shed 0 bases and J shed 0 bases, with 9 bases lying between them. This CDR3 spans 16 amino acids. Germline values: CDR1 LNHNV, CDR2 YYDKDF (reference sequence). The CDR3 DNA is TGTGCCACCAGCAGAGACTTCCTAAACTCTGGAAACACCATATATTTT. It translates to CATSRDFLNSGNTIYF.

This rearrangement joins TRBV7-9 to TRBJ2-5, with TRBD2 matching over 11 bases. The CDR3 has 18 residues. Per the germline V gene, CDR1 is SEHNR and CDR2 is FQNEAQ (reference sequence). The V segment lost 4 bases and the J segment 1 base; nucleotides outside the gene matches: 11. CDR3 bases: TGTGCCAGCAGCTCCCCCGGGACTAGCGGCTCCCCCCAAGAGACCCAGTACTTC. Translation gives CASSSPGTSGSPQETQYF.

This clone was seen only a few times. V and J are TRBV11-2 and TRBJ1-6; D is unresolved. Germline V CDR1 and CDR2: SGHAT, FQNNGV. Trimming shortened V by 1 base and J by 3 bases, and 7 bases separated the two germline ends. This CDR3 is built from 15 residues. The CDR3 nucleotides are TGTGCCAGCAGCTTAGCGGCGGGCTATAATTCACCCCTCCACTTT. Its protein product is CASSLAAGYNSPLHF. Filled out from reference TRBV11-2 and TRBJ1-6, the complete variable domain reads EAGVAQSPRYKIIEKRQSVAFWCNPISGHATLYWYQQILGQGPKLLIQFQNNGVVDDSQLPKDRFSAERLKGVDSTLKIQPAKLEDSAVYLCASSLAAGYNSPLHFGNGTRLTVT.

The chain carries TRBV6-5 and TRBJ2-3; 11 bases map to TRBD2. The germline gives CDR1 MNHEY, CDR2 SVGAGI. V gave up 6 bases and J gave up 4 bases; unmatched junction bases: 6. The CDR3 covers 15 residues. The CDR3 loop reads CASRRTSGRADTQYF. In DNA, the CDR3 is TGTGCCAGCAGGCGAACTAGCGGGAGAGCAGATACGCAGTATTTT.

This clone was observed a single time. The chain employs TRBV6-2 or TRBV6-3 and TRBJ2-4; D possibly corresponds to TRBD2 (5 bases). Germline V gene data show CDR1 as MNHEY and CDR2 as SVGEGT. This CDR3 is built from 14 residues. The ends were cut back, 2 bases at V and 8 bases at J, with 13 bases in the middle. CDR3 sequence: CASSYGLGRYIQYF. DNA of the CDR3: TGTGCCAGCAGTTACGGTCTAGGGAGATACATTCAGTACTTC.

The J gene is TRBJ2-7, the V gene TRBV6-4, with 9 positions matching TRBD1. CDR3 length: 12 residues. The germline gives CDR1 MRHNA, CDR2 SNTAGT. J was trimmed by 6 bases and V by 8 bases; bases with no gene match: 5. The CDR3 region is CASRDRAGEQYF. Here the CDR3 DNA reads TGTGCCAGCCGGGACAGGGCAGGCGAGCAGTACTTC.

There are a few counts of this clone. The chain combines TRBV10-1 with TRBJ1-1, with 7 bases fitting TRBD1. Germline CDR1 is WNHNN and CDR2 is SYGVQD (reference sequence). This CDR3 spans 14 amino acids. V lost 3 bases, J lost 4 bases, and 5 bases stayed unmatched. The CDR3 nucleotides are TGCGCCAGCAGTGATACAGGGGTTTCCACTGAAGCTTTCTTT. This gives the protein CASSDTGVSTEAFF.

This clone was counted once. The chain couples TRBV5-6 to TRBJ2-3; 10 bases line up with TRBD2. Trimming took 2 bases from V and 11 from J; bases not matched to a gene: 5. Germline assignment: CDR1 SGHDT and CDR2 YYEEEE. The CDR3 extends over 13 amino acids. The CDR3: CASSLAGGPEQYF. The CDR3 DNA reads TGTGCCAGCAGCTTAGCGGGGGGGCCTGAGCAGTATTTT.

This clone occurred once. V is TRBV28 and J is TRBJ1-3; tentative D call: TRBD1 (5 bases). The germline gives CDR1 MDHEN, CDR2 SYDVKM. This CDR3 is 13 amino acids long. Deletions cut 7 bases from V and 4 bases from J, with 11 bases between. CDR3 protein: CASITTAGNTIYF. DNA for the CDR3: TGTGCCAGCATAACGACAGCCGGAAACACCATATATTTT.

This clone showed up just once. CDR3 DNA: TGTGCCAGCAGCGTAGGGGGCGATCCCTATGGCTACACCTTC. This codes for CASSVGGDPYGYTF. The V gene is TRBV9, the J gene TRBJ1-2, with a tentative D call TRBD1 (5 bases). This CDR3 comprises 14 residues. V was pared by 0 bases and J by 4 bases, with 10 bases between. CDR1 and CDR2 (germline): SGDLS, YYNGEE.

The chain carries TRBV6-5 and TRBJ2-7; TRBD2 matches 10 bases. The J segment lost 2 bases and the V segment lost 10 bases, leaving 8 bases of the junction unmatched. Germline V lookup: CDR1 MNHEY, CDR2 SVGAGI. The CDR3 totals 14 residues. In DNA form, the CDR3 reads TGTGCCACTGGCCGGAGCGGGGGGGCCTACGAGCAGTACTTC. Amino acid sequence: CATGRSGGAYEQYF.

The chain recombines TRBV4-2 with TRBJ2-7, with 11 bases aligning to TRBD2. Trimming cost V 1 base and J 5 bases; bases outside gene matches: 7. Germline assignment: CDR1 LGHNA and CDR2 YNFKEQ. The CDR3 is made up of 16 amino acids. DNA of the CDR3: TGTGCCAGCAGCCAAGTAGTGCCTAGCGGGAGGAACGAGCAGTACTTC. As protein: CASSQVVPSGRNEQYF.

CDR3 residues: CASRGGIWQSTDTQYF. CDR3 in DNA: TGTGCCAGTCGGGGGGGTATTTGGCAAAGCACAGATACGCAGTATTTT. The chain combines TRBV19 with TRBJ2-3; TRBD2 matches 8 bases. The germline V gene has CDR1 LNHDA and CDR2 SQIVND (reference sequence). Losses at the gene ends were 8 bases for V and 0 bases for J; bases not matched to a gene: 10. The CDR3 consists of 16 residues. The full variable domain, rest sourced from reference TRBV19 and TRBJ2-3, is DGGITQSPKYLFRKEGQNVTLSCEQNLNHDAMYWYRQDPGQGLRLIYYSQIVNDFQKGDIAEGYSVSREKKESFPLTVTSAQKNPTAFYLCASRGGIWQSTDTQYFGPGTRLTVL.

The chain links TRBV6-5 to TRBJ1-3; 8 bases align to TRBD1. Looked up from germline, CDR1 is MNHEY and CDR2 is SVGAGI. The trim removed 6 bases at V and 3 bases at J, leaving 4 bases unmatched. This CDR3 is 14 amino acids long. The CDR3 loop is CASRADRGGNTIYF. The CDR3 region has the DNA TGTGCCAGCAGAGCCGACAGGGGTGGAAACACCATATATTTT.

This chain uses TRBV4-2 with TRBJ2-7; 11 nucleotides match TRBD2. Losses at the gene ends were 2 bases for V and 5 bases for J; bases not matched to a gene: 8. The CDR3 spans 16 residues. Per germline, CDR1 LGHNA and CDR2 YNFKEQ. CDR3 sequence: CASSQQIGTSGDEQYF. The CDR3 coding sequence is TGTGCCAGCAGCCAACAAATCGGGACTAGCGGCGACGAGCAGTACTTC.

This chain connects TRBV18 to TRBJ2-5, with D uncertain. V was clipped by 1 base and J by 3 bases, with 6 bases between them. The CDR3 loop spans 13 amino acids. The germline CDR1 and CDR2 sequences are KGHSH and LQKENI. The CDR3 is CASSPRTEETQYF. The CDR3 DNA is TGTGCCAGCTCACCACGAACAGAAGAGACCCAGTACTTC.

This chain connects TRBV10-3 to TRBJ1-3, with TRBD1 matching over 7 bases. The CDR3 is 14 residues long. Germline CDR1 is ENHRY and CDR2 is SYGVKD. J gave up 7 bases and V 4 bases, and 7 bases lay outside the gene matches. The CDR3 region has the DNA TGTGCCATCAGTGTAGACAGGGACTGGAACACCATATATTTT. Amino acid sequence: CAISVDRDWNTIYF.

The rearrangement uses TRBV9 and TRBJ2-1; maybe TRBD2 (6 bases). The germline V and J ends were trimmed by 1 base and 9 bases, with 20 bases remaining between them. The germline V gene has CDR1 SGDLS and CDR2 YYNGEE. The CDR3 is made up of 16 amino acids. CDR3 residues: CASSVRWGDSFGEQFF. CDR3 in DNA: TGTGCCAGCAGCGTAAGGTGGGGGGACTCCTTCGGTGAGCAGTTCTTC. The full variable domain, rest sourced from reference TRBV9 and TRBJ2-1, is DSGVTQTPKHLITATGQRVTLRCSPRSGDLSVYWYQQSLDQGLQFLIQYYNGEERAKGNILERFSAQQFPDLHSELNLSSLELGDSALYFCASSVRWGDSFGEQFFGPGTRLTVL.

The V call is TRBV5-1, the J call TRBJ1-2, with 11 bases matching TRBD1. CDR3 size: 14 residues. V shed 2 bases and J 8 bases; nucleotides not matched to a gene: 5. CDR1 is SGHRS and CDR2 is YFSETQ in the germline V gene. The CDR3 sequence: CASSFPGQGGGYTF. The CDR3 nucleotides read TGCGCCAGCAGCTTCCCGGGACAGGGGGGAGGCTACACCTTC.

This rearrangement joins TRBV5-1 to TRBJ2-1, with 10 bases aligning to TRBD2. This CDR3 region has 16 residues. CDR1 is SGHRS, CDR2 YFSETQ, per germline. With 4 bases clipped from V and 10 bases from J, the junction kept 14 bases outside the gene matches. The CDR3 nucleotides read TGCGCCAGCAGCCCCCCTTCGAGCGGGAGGGCCAAAGAGCAGTTCTTC. Its translation: CASSPPSSGRAKEQFF. The variable domain in full, completed from reference TRBV5-1 and TRBJ2-1, reads KAGVTQTPRYLIKTRGQQVTLSCSPISGHRSVSWYQQTPGQGLQFLFEYFSETQRNKGNFPGRFSGRQFSNSRSEMNVSTLELGDSALYLCASSPPSSGRAKEQFFGPGTRLTVL.

This chain uses TRBV4-3 with TRBJ1-3, with D possibly matching TRBD1 (6 bases). Trimming left V 1 base short and J 0 bases short, with 13 bases between. The length of the CDR3 is 17 residues. The V gene's germline CDR1 is LGHNA and CDR2 YSLEER. The CDR3 region has the DNA TGCGCCAGCAGCCAAGGGACAGCGGTCGGCTCTGGAAACACCATATATTTT. Its protein product is CASSQGTAVGSGNTIYF.

The genes are TRBV29-1 and TRBJ2-7; 14 bases align to TRBD2. V lost 5 bases to trimming and J lost 5 bases; unmatched junction nucleotides: 5. The V gene's germline CDR1 is SQVTM and CDR2 ANQGSEA. The CDR3 is made up of 14 amino acids. The CDR3 nucleotides are TGCAGCGTTTGGGGACTAGCGGGAGATGACGAGCAGTACTTC. Encoded protein: CSVWGLAGDDEQYF.

The chain employs TRBV29-1 and TRBJ1-1; no definite D call. Germline V gives CDR1 SQVTM, CDR2 ANQGSEA. The CDR3 extends over 14 amino acids. Deletions cut 4 bases from V and 0 bases from J, with 12 bases between. The CDR3 protein is CSVVFQVMNTEAFF. In nucleotides, the CDR3 is TGCAGCGTTGTCTTCCAGGTTATGAACACTGAAGCTTTCTTT. The variable domain in full, completed from reference TRBV29-1 and TRBJ1-1, reads SAVISQKPSRDICQRGTSLTIQCQVDSQVTMMFWYRQQPGQSLTLIATANQGSEATYESGFVIDKFPISRPNLTFSTLTVSNMSPEDSSIYLCSVVFQVMNTEAFFGQGTRLTVV.

The J gene is TRBJ1-5, the V gene TRBV6-6; TRBD1 matches 9 bases. The V gene's germline CDR1 is MNHNY and CDR2 SVGAGI (reference sequence). The CDR3 runs 15 residues. The V gene end was trimmed by 2 bases and the J gene end by 4 bases; junction bases not matched to a gene: 3. The CDR3 reads CASSYGQGWNQPQHF. For the CDR3, the DNA is TGTGCCAGCAGTTACGGACAGGGGTGGAATCAGCCCCAGCATTTT.

The gene calls are TRBV6-2 or TRBV6-3 and TRBJ2-7; 9 nucleotides align to TRBD1. Germline trimming cut 4 bases from V and 0 bases from J; bases unmatched to any gene: 4. Germline CDR1 and CDR2: MNHEY and SVGEGT. The CDR3 totals 15 residues. CDR3 DNA: TGTGCCAGCAGTTTGGGACAGGGCCCCTCCTACGAGCAGTACTTC. Encoded protein: CASSLGQGPSYEQYF.

The gene calls are TRBV7-8 and TRBJ2-5; 8 nucleotides align to TRBD2. CDR1 SGHVS and CDR2 FQNEAQ come from the germline V gene. The CDR3 loop spans 21 amino acids. The junction had 20 bases not matched to a gene; V was cut back by 0 bases and J by 2 bases. This chain's CDR3 is CASSLANTYGPGGPGQETQYF. For the CDR3, the DNA is TGTGCCAGCAGCTTAGCCAATACCTACGGGCCGGGAGGGCCAGGGCAAGAGACCCAGTACTTC.